One sample yielded the 17 T cell receptor beta chains listed below, sequenced in a study of T cell responses to AZD1222 COVID-19 vaccine. The protocol was immunoSEQ multiplex PCR, while the TCRdb copy is restricted to in-frame clones and leaves out a portion. This sample has 250,000 to 300,000 clones, with about 94% found just once. Sequenced material: peripheral blood, taken 28 days after the second AZD1222 dose. The receptors derive from an adult who received the AZD1222 COVID-19 vaccine.

Only one count was recorded for this clone. This chain uses TRBV4-3 with TRBJ2-7; no clear D gene. Germline CDR1 reads LGHNA; CDR2 reads YSLEER. The CDR3 runs to 13 residues. V lost 0 bases to trimming and J lost 3 bases, with 6 bases between them. The DNA of the CDR3 is TGCGCCAGCAGCCAAGAACTGGGCTACGAGCAGTACTTC. This codes for CASSQELGYEQYF.

V usage is TRBV6-5 and J usage is TRBJ2-1; 10 bases align to TRBD1. This CDR3 comprises 14 residues. V dropped 6 bases and J dropped 4; count of bases not matched to a gene: 3. Germline loops: CDR1 MNHEY, CDR2 SVGAGI. The CDR3 bases are TGTGCCAGCAGCTCGGACAGGGGGTACAATGAGCAGTTCTTC. Its protein is CASSSDRGYNEQFF.

V usage is TRBV3-1 (or the pseudogene TRBV3-2) and J usage is TRBJ1-2; 7 bases align to TRBD1. The CDR3 extends over 14 amino acids. Germline V CDR1 and CDR2: LGHDT, YNNKEL (reference sequence). V was clipped by 3 bases and J by 4 bases; unmatched bases: 5. The CDR3 sequence is CASSQETGVYGYTF. In nucleotides, the CDR3 is TGTGCCAGCAGCCAGGAAACAGGGGTCTATGGCTACACCTTC.

V gene TRBV6-6 combines with J gene TRBJ1-1; possibly TRBD1 for D (5 bases). The CDR3 is 14 amino acids. The germline gives CDR1 MNHNY, CDR2 SVGAGI (reference sequence). The V end lost 4 bases, the J end lost 1 base, and 10 bases lay between the germline ends. CDR3 DNA: TGTGCCAGCAGTTCTCGGGGGTGGAACACTGAAGCTTTCTTT. Translating it yields CASSSRGWNTEAFF.

The chain is built from TRBV11-1 and TRBJ1-2; D is perhaps TRBD1 (5 bases). The CDR3 loop spans 15 amino acids. Per germline, CDR1 SGHAT and CDR2 FQDESV (reference sequence). Trimming cost V 1 base and J 3 bases, with 12 bases left between them. The CDR3 is CASSLVHGGDYGYTF. CDR3 coding DNA: TGTGCCAGCAGCTTAGTCCACGGGGGGGACTATGGCTACACCTTC. Together with reference TRBV11-1 and TRBJ1-2, the CDR3 gives the full variable domain: EAEVAQSPRYKITEKSQAVAFWCDPISGHATLYWYRQILGQGPELLVQFQDESVVDDSQLPKDRFSAERLKGVDSTLKIQPAELGDSAMYLCASSLVHGGDYGYTFGSGTRLTVV.

The V gene is TRBV6-5, the J gene TRBJ2-1; TRBD1 matches 7 bases. V shed 5 bases, J shed 6 bases, and the junction held 4 bases outside the gene matches. Per the germline V gene, CDR1 is MNHEY and CDR2 is SVGAGI. The CDR3 loop spans 13 amino acids. CDR3 region: CASSLDRVNEQFF. CDR3 DNA: TGTGCCAGCAGTCTCGACAGGGTCAATGAGCAGTTCTTC.

The chain couples TRBV6-5 to TRBJ1-2; a weak D match, TRBD1 (6 bases). The V and J ends lost 6 bases and 3 bases respectively, with 11 bases between them. CDR1 and CDR2 (germline): MNHEY, SVGAGI. The CDR3 spans 13 residues. CDR3 coding DNA: TGTGCCAGCAGGACAGGACCCGACTATGGCTACACCTTC. It translates to CASRTGPDYGYTF.

CDR3 sequence reads: CASSRDTDTQYF. CDR3 DNA: TGTGCCAGCAGCCGAGACACAGATACGCAGTATTTT. The chain employs TRBV3-1 (or the pseudogene TRBV3-2) and TRBJ2-3; no definite D call. The germline V gene has CDR1 LGHDT and CDR2 YNNKEL (reference sequence). There are 12 residues in the CDR3. Trimming left V 4 bases short and J 2 bases short, with 4 bases between.

This chain uses TRBV3-1 (or the pseudogene TRBV3-2) with TRBJ1-2; possibly TRBD1 for D (5 bases). The CDR3 covers 13 residues. V was clipped by 5 bases and J by 8 bases, with 15 bases between them. Germline V gives CDR1 LGHDT, CDR2 YNNKEL (reference sequence). The CDR3 DNA reads TGTGCCAGCAGCTACGTAGGAGGGGAAGGCTACACCTTC. This codes for CASSYVGGEGYTF.

The chain employs TRBV6-2 or TRBV6-3 and TRBJ1-1; D unresolved. V was clipped by 6 bases and J by 2 bases, with 10 bases between them. The V gene's germline CDR1 is MNHEY and CDR2 SVGEGT. The CDR3 is made up of 13 amino acids. This CDR3 reads CASSTRKNTEAFF. CDR3 nucleotides: TGTGCCAGCAGCACTCGGAAAAACACTGAAGCTTTCTTT.

The chain combines TRBV19 with TRBJ2-7, with a tentative D call TRBD1 (6 bases). Between the trimmed V and J ends, which lost 1 base and 9 bases, there was a span of 19 bases. The CDR3 is 15 residues long. Germline V lookup: CDR1 LNHDA, CDR2 SQIVND (reference sequence). CDR3 sequence (DNA): TGTGCCAGTAGTATAGGGGACACCACCTACGAGGGGCAGTACTTC. It translates to CASSIGDTTYEGQYF.

This chain joins TRBV10-3 and TRBJ2-7; D possibly corresponds to TRBD1 (6 bases). V lost 11 bases and J lost 8, with 22 bases in between. CDR3 size: 13 residues. The germline V gene encodes CDR1 ENHRY and CDR2 SYGVKD. The CDR3 DNA is TGTGCCGTCCGGGACACACTACGTCGAAAGCAGTACTTC. It yields the protein CAVRDTLRRKQYF.

About this clone itself: The junction differs from germline at one of its ends, possibly a read error. The J gene is TRBJ1-1, the V gene TRBV2; D not certain. This CDR3 contains 14 residues. Germline assignment: CDR1 SNHLY and CDR2 FYNNEI. CDR3 region: CAGSEVTLNTEAFF. In nucleotides, the CDR3 is TGTGCCGGCAGTGAAGTGACGTTGAACACTGAAGCTTTCTTT.

This clone was observed a single time. The chain is built from TRBV28 and TRBJ1-5, with 7 bases matching TRBD1. Germline V CDR1 and CDR2: MDHEN, SYDVKM. This CDR3 contains 14 residues. The V segment lost 8 bases and the J segment 3 bases; nucleotides outside the gene matches: 7. The CDR3 reads CASSQGVNNQPQHF. CDR3 coding DNA: TGTGCCAGCTCTCAGGGGGTTAACAATCAGCCCCAGCATTTT.

This chain joins TRBV5-4 and TRBJ2-7, with 9 bases aligning to TRBD2. V shed 0 bases, J shed 2 bases, and the junction held 6 bases outside the gene matches. CDR3 length equals 16 residues. From germline, CDR1 is SGHNT and CDR2 YYREEE (reference sequence). The CDR3 protein is CASSLASGGRAYEQYF. The CDR3 bases are TGTGCCAGCAGCTTGGCCTCTGGCGGGAGGGCCTACGAGCAGTACTTC.

The gene calls are TRBV18 and TRBJ1-1; 9 nucleotides agree with TRBD1. V lost 6 bases to trimming and J lost 8 bases; unmatched junction nucleotides: 7. CDR1 and CDR2 (germline): KGHSH, LQKENI. The CDR3 is 13 residues long. This chain's CDR3 is CASSGTGSSEAFF. For the CDR3, the DNA is TGTGCCAGCTCCGGGACAGGGTCGTCGGAAGCTTTCTTT.

This chain uses TRBV5-4 with TRBJ2-1; D remains unclear. CDR1 and CDR2 from the germline V gene are SGHNT and YYREEE (reference sequence). V lost 4 bases, J lost 7 bases, and 6 bases lay in between. CDR3 size: 11 residues. CDR3 DNA: TGTGCCAGCAGCCTACTTAATGAGCAGTTCTTC. Its translation: CASSLLNEQFF.